The rows below give T cell receptor beta chains drawn from one sample of a study of blood T cell repertoires in COVID-19. Produced via immunoSEQ multiplex PCR; TCRdb's table is partial and in-frame only. The data contain 150,000 to 170,000 clones, roughly four fifths of them singletons. Sequencing was done on a sample of peripheral blood. These receptors were obtained from a woman over 75 with acute or convalescent COVID-19. The CDR3 runs from the conserved cysteine through the conserved F or W. The D gene is left open where the match is weak. The listing skips clone size in some rows; elsewhere it reads once, few, many or a size class.

v_call: TRBV24-1; j_call: TRBJ2-1; cdr3_length: 15; clone_size: NA; d_call: TRBD2; cdr3_aa: CATSGSGGIYNEQFF; cdr3_nt: TGTGCCACCAGTGGGAGCGGGGGAATTTACAATGAGCAGTTCTTC
v_call: TRBV5-1; j_call: TRBJ2-3; cdr3_length: 17; clone_size: NA; d_call: TRBD2; cdr3_aa: CASSSGLAGGYTDTQYF; cdr3_nt: TGCGCCAGCAGTTCTGGACTAGCGGGGGGCTACACAGATACGCAGTATTTT
v_call: TRBV6-1; j_call: TRBJ2-3; cdr3_length: 13; clone_size: NA; d_call: TRBD1; cdr3_aa: CASSDQDRGTQYF; cdr3_nt: TGTGCCAGCAGTGACCAGGACAGGGGAACGCAGTATTTT
v_call: TRBV19; j_call: TRBJ1-2; cdr3_length: 16; clone_size: NA; d_call: TRBD1; cdr3_aa: CASSIDDRGRRHGYTF; cdr3_nt: TGTGCCAGTAGTATAGACGACAGGGGCCGCCGACATGGCTACACCTTC
v_call: TRBV25-1; j_call: TRBJ2-5; cdr3_length: 14; clone_size: NA; d_call: NA; cdr3_aa: CASTPGASEKAQYF; cdr3_nt: TGTGCCAGCACCCCAGGGGCTAGTGAGAAGGCCCAGTACTTC
v_call: TRBV18; j_call: TRBJ2-3; cdr3_length: 14; clone_size: NA; d_call: NA; cdr3_aa: CASSPPGGTDTQYF; cdr3_nt: TGTGCCAGCTCACCACCGGGGGGAACAGATACGCAGTATTTT
v_call: TRBV6-2/TRBV6-3; j_call: TRBJ2-3; cdr3_length: 16; clone_size: NA; d_call: TRBD2; cdr3_aa: CASSNGLAGGQDTQYF; cdr3_nt: TGTGCCAGCAGCAACGGACTAGCGGGGGGGCAAGATACGCAGTATTTT
v_call: TRBV3-1/TRBV3-2; j_call: TRBJ1-1; cdr3_length: 13; clone_size: NA; d_call: NA; cdr3_aa: CASSITGGTEAFF; cdr3_nt: TGTGCCAGCAGCATTACCGGGGGTACTGAAGCTTTCTTT
v_call: TRBV6-2/TRBV6-3; j_call: TRBJ1-1; cdr3_length: 15; clone_size: NA; d_call: TRBD1; cdr3_aa: CASSLMDRGVTEAFF; cdr3_nt: TGTGCCAGCAGTCTCATGGACAGGGGTGTCACTGAAGCTTTCTTT
v_call: TRBV11-3; j_call: TRBJ2-1; cdr3_length: 18; clone_size: NA; d_call: TRBD2; cdr3_aa: CASSLDQTSGRDYNEQFF; cdr3_nt: TGTGCCAGCAGCTTAGATCAGACTAGCGGGAGGGATTACAATGAGCAGTTCTTC
v_call: TRBV6-5; j_call: TRBJ2-2; cdr3_length: 13; clone_size: NA; d_call: NA; cdr3_aa: CATGPPGTGELFF; cdr3_nt: TGTGCCACTGGACCCCCGGGGACCGGGGAGCTGTTTTTT
v_call: TRBV6-5; j_call: TRBJ2-7; cdr3_length: 13; clone_size: once; d_call: NA; cdr3_aa: CASKFAGIYEQYF; cdr3_nt: TGTGCCAGCAAGTTCGCAGGGATCTACGAGCAGTACTTC
v_call: TRBV7-9; j_call: TRBJ2-5; cdr3_length: 14; clone_size: NA; d_call: TRBD2; cdr3_aa: CASSFLAEGETQYF; cdr3_nt: TGTGCCAGCAGCTTCCTAGCGGAAGGAGAGACCCAGTACTTC
v_call: TRBV9; j_call: TRBJ2-5; cdr3_length: 20; clone_size: NA; d_call: TRBD2; cdr3_aa: CASSPSLGTSGGGYQETQYF; cdr3_nt: TGTGCCAGCAGCCCGAGCCTGGGGACTAGCGGGGGAGGGTACCAAGAGACCCAGTACTTC
v_call: TRBV30; j_call: TRBJ1-6; cdr3_length: 15; clone_size: NA; d_call: NA; cdr3_aa: CAGMTAGSYNSPLHF; cdr3_nt: TGTGCCGGCATGACAGCGGGCTCCTATAATTCACCCCTCCACTTT
v_call: TRBV20-1; j_call: TRBJ1-1; cdr3_length: 15; clone_size: NA; d_call: NA; cdr3_aa: CSASTSGNMNTEAFF; cdr3_nt: TGCAGTGCTAGTACCAGTGGCAACATGAACACTGAAGCTTTCTTT
v_call: TRBV2; j_call: TRBJ1-6; cdr3_length: 13; clone_size: NA; d_call: NA; cdr3_aa: CASSELNNSPLHF; cdr3_nt: TGTGCCAGCAGTGAACTTAATAATTCACCCCTCCACTTT